Shown below are 22 T cell receptor beta chains from a single sample sequenced in a study of cytomegalovirus exposure and HLA in healthy donors. The PCR contained 60 Vbeta and 13 Jbeta primers. The protocol was immunoSEQ multiplex PCR, while the TCRdb copy is restricted to in-frame clones and leaves out a portion. The table records 150,000 or so clones, around 74% of them present only once. Sequenced input: PBMCs. The origin of the receptors is a male donor in good health and CMV-seronegative.

This chain links TRBV9 with TRBJ2-7; TRBD1 aligns across 8 bases. Germline CDR1 SGDLS, CDR2 YYNGEE. V shed 2 bases and J 2 bases; nucleotides not matched to a gene: 6. The CDR3 consists of 15 residues. CDR3 protein: CASSVRTGSPYEQYF. The CDR3 DNA follows: TGTGCCAGCAGCGTCCGGACAGGGTCCCCCTACGAGCAGTACTTC.

As concerns this clone: The junction differs from germline at one of its ends, possibly a read error. The CDR3 DNA reads as TGTGCCAGCAGTCAAGAACTCCTAGCGGGACTGAACACCGGGGAGCTGTTTTTT. Its protein is CASSQELLAGLNTGELFF. V usage is TRBV14 and J usage is TRBJ2-2, with 9 positions matching TRBD2. Germline assignment: CDR1 SGHDN and CDR2 FVKESK. This CDR3 is built from 18 residues.

In DNA, the CDR3 is TGTGCCAGTAGTACTGTCCCCCTGGGCACCACTGAAGCTTTCTTT. Its translation is CASSTVPLGTTEAFF. The chain links TRBV19 to TRBJ1-1; the D is unclear. Germline CDR1 reads LNHDA; CDR2 reads SQIVND (reference sequence). The CDR3 has 15 residues. V lost 4 bases, J lost 4 bases, and 16 bases lay in between.

V and J are TRBV6-6 and TRBJ2-2; D unresolved. The germline V and J ends were trimmed by 5 bases and 4 bases, with 14 bases remaining between them. There are 15 residues in the CDR3. Per the germline V gene, CDR1 is MNHNY and CDR2 is SVGAGI (reference sequence). The CDR3 spells CASSRRRAGTGELFF. In DNA form, the CDR3 reads TGTGCCAGCAGTCGCCGAAGAGCCGGCACCGGGGAGCTGTTTTTT.

A note on this clone: This CDR3 is also generated by other DNA sequences in the sample. V and J are TRBV5-1 and TRBJ2-7; 8 bases map to TRBD1. The length of the CDR3 is 14 residues. Germline trimming cut 4 bases from V and 1 base from J; bases unmatched to any gene: 4. The germline V gene has CDR1 SGHRS and CDR2 YFSETQ. The CDR3 DNA sequence: TGCGCCAGCAGCCCCGGGACAGGTTCCTACGAGCAGTACTTC. Amino acid sequence: CASSPGTGSYEQYF. The whole variable domain, filled in from reference TRBV5-1 and TRBJ2-7, reads KAGVTQTPRYLIKTRGQQVTLSCSPISGHRSVSWYQQTPGQGLQFLFEYFSETQRNKGNFPGRFSGRQFSNSRSEMNVSTLELGDSALYLCASSPGTGSYEQYFGPGTRLTVT.

The CDR3 DNA sequence: TGTGCCAGCAGCTTGGGACAGGGGGTGACTGAAGCTTTCTTT. Its protein is CASSLGQGVTEAFF. This sequence joins TRBV5-8 and TRBJ1-1; 9 bases fit TRBD1. CDR1 is SGHTS, CDR2 YDEGEE, per germline. This CDR3 is 14 amino acids long. Unmatched junction bases numbered 2, after V lost 0 bases and J lost 5 bases. Full variable domain (missing parts from reference TRBV5-8 and TRBJ1-1): EAGVTQSPTHLIKTRGQQATLRCSPISGHTSVYWYQQALGLGLQFLLWYDEGEERNRGNFPPRFSGRQFPNYSSELNVNALELEDSALYLCASSLGQGVTEAFFGQGTRLTVV.

The chain couples TRBV4-3 to TRBJ2-7; 15 bases align to TRBD2. Germline-derived CDR1 and CDR2 are LGHNA and YSLEER. V lost 4 bases and J lost 4; bases outside the gene matches: 2. This CDR3 is built from 15 residues. CDR3 sequence reads: CASSPGTSGGYEQYF. CDR3 DNA sequence: TGCGCCAGCAGCCCGGGGACTAGCGGGGGGTACGAGCAGTACTTC.

The chain recombines TRBV2 with TRBJ2-1, with 7 bases that match TRBD2. V was clipped by 1 base and J by 2 bases; unmatched bases: 2. CDR3 size: 15 residues. Looked up from germline, CDR1 is SNHLY and CDR2 is FYNNEI. In DNA, the CDR3 is TGTGCCAGCAGTGAAGGCGGGAGAACCTACAATGAGCAGTTCTTC. It specifies CASSEGGRTYNEQFF.

In its sample, this clone was seen once. This chain joins TRBV5-8 and TRBJ1-5, with D unresolved. The CDR3 is 16 amino acids. The germline CDR1 and CDR2 sequences are SGHTS and YDEGEE. V was clipped by 2 bases and J by 0 bases, with 12 bases between them. The CDR3 DNA reads TGTGCCAGCAGCTTCTCGTTGTTGAGTAGCAATCAGCCCCAGCATTTT. This gives the protein CASSFSLLSSNQPQHF.

The chain has TRBV9 and TRBJ2-1, with 11 bases fitting TRBD2. The CDR3 sequence is 17 residues long. Trimming removed 4 bases from V and 0 bases from J; junction bases left unmatched: 6. CDR1 and CDR2 from the germline V gene are SGDLS and YYNGEE. The chain's CDR3 is CASSPRLAGSSYNEQFF. CDR3 bases: TGTGCCAGCAGCCCCCGACTAGCGGGGAGCTCCTACAATGAGCAGTTCTTC. Supplemented by reference TRBV9 and TRBJ2-1, the full variable domain reads DSGVTQTPKHLITATGQRVTLRCSPRSGDLSVYWYQQSLDQGLQFLIQYYNGEERAKGNILERFSAQQFPDLHSELNLSSLELGDSALYFCASSPRLAGSSYNEQFFGPGTRLTVL.

This chain uses TRBV6-1 with TRBJ2-2; the match to TRBD1 covers 8 bases. This CDR3 region has 14 residues. V dropped 6 bases and J dropped 5; count of bases not matched to a gene: 5. Germline values: CDR1 MNHNS, CDR2 SASEGT. The CDR3 protein is CASRGRGQTGELFF. CDR3 nucleotide sequence: TGTGCCAGCAGGGGCAGGGGGCAAACCGGGGAGCTGTTTTTT.

The J gene is TRBJ2-1, the V gene TRBV7-3; tentatively, D is TRBD2 (5 bases). The V and J ends lost 3 bases and 5 bases respectively, with 8 bases between them. Germline CDR1 reads SGHTA; CDR2 reads FQGTGA. The CDR3 contains 13 residues. The CDR3 protein is CASSLGVNNEQFF. CDR3 bases: TGTGCCAGCAGCTTGGGAGTGAACAATGAGCAGTTCTTC.

This clone has a single count. The V gene is TRBV4-2, the J gene TRBJ1-5; maybe TRBD1 (5 bases). The CDR3 sequence is 15 residues long. Looked up from germline, CDR1 is LGHNA and CDR2 is YNFKEQ. V lost 0 bases to trimming and J lost 7 bases, with 13 bases between them. This CDR3 reads CASSQDRQGHQPQHF. The CDR3 DNA reads TGTGCCAGCAGCCAAGATAGGCAGGGTCACCAGCCCCAGCATTTT.

The chain combines TRBV30 with TRBJ1-1, with D hard to call. Trimming took off 0 bases at V and 4 bases at J, with 6 bases between the two ends. This CDR3 is 12 amino acids long. The germline CDR1 and CDR2 sequences are GTSNPN and SVGIG (reference sequence). The CDR3 loop is CAWSVLPTEAFF. For the CDR3, the DNA is TGTGCCTGGAGTGTACTTCCCACTGAAGCTTTCTTT.

Comments on this clone: Other nucleotide sequences in the sample specify the same CDR3. The rearrangement uses TRBV7-9 and TRBJ1-2; 9 bases map to TRBD1. The CDR3 consists of 14 residues. Germline lookup yields CDR1 SEHNR and CDR2 FQNEAQ (reference sequence). V dropped 5 bases and J dropped 4; count of bases not matched to a gene: 5. The chain's CDR3 is CASSPGTGLYGYTF. CDR3 coding DNA: TGTGCCAGCAGCCCCGGGACAGGGCTCTATGGCTACACCTTC.

The table lists this clone with a count of one. This sequence joins TRBV5-1 and TRBJ1-1, with a tentative D call TRBD1 (5 bases). The CDR3 loop spans 13 amino acids. Per germline, CDR1 SGHRS and CDR2 YFSETQ. V lost 0 bases and J 7 bases, leaving 10 bases between the germline ends. The CDR3 is CASSLGQGGEAFF. The CDR3 DNA follows: TGCGCCAGCAGCTTGGGTCAGGGCGGTGAAGCTTTCTTT.

The table lists this clone with a few counts. The genes are TRBV5-1 and TRBJ2-2, with 14 bases fitting TRBD2. The ends lost 4 bases at V and 3 bases at J; junction bases unmatched: 5. Germline CDR1 is SGHRS and CDR2 is YFSETQ. The CDR3 is made up of 17 amino acids. Here the CDR3 reads CASSPGTSGGHTGELFF. CDR3 nucleotide sequence: TGCGCCAGCAGCCCCGGGACTAGCGGGGGACACACCGGGGAGCTGTTTTTT.

V gene TRBV6-6 combines with J gene TRBJ2-5, with TRBD1 identical over 8 bases. Germline trimming cut 2 bases from V and 5 bases from J; bases unmatched to any gene: 7. In germline, CDR1 is MNHNY, CDR2 SVGAGI (reference sequence). The length of the CDR3 is 15 residues. As DNA, the CDR3 is TGTGCCAGCAGTTACCCAAATACAGGGGGTGAGACCCAGTACTTC. Translated: CASSYPNTGGETQYF.

This sequence joins TRBV30 and TRBJ1-5; no definite D call. Trimming removed 1 base from V and 1 base from J, with 14 bases in between. Germline assignment: CDR1 GTSNPN and CDR2 SVGIG (reference sequence). The CDR3 length is 16 residues. The CDR3, as DNA: TGTGCCTGGAGTGAGTCCCCAGGAAGAAGCAATCAGCCCCAGCATTTT. The encoded protein is CAWSESPGRSNQPQHF. Full variable domain (outside the CDR3, taken from reference TRBV30 and TRBJ1-5): SQTIHQWPATLVQPVGSPLSLECTVEGTSNPNLYWYRQAAGRGLQLLFYSVGIGQISSEVPQNLSASRPQDRQFILSSKKLLLSDSGFYLCAWSESPGRSNQPQHFGDGTRLSIL.

This clone was seen a handful of times. This chain connects TRBV5-4 to TRBJ2-5, with 14 nucleotides matching TRBD2. Germline assignment: CDR1 SGHNT and CDR2 YYREEE (reference sequence). This CDR3 contains 16 residues. With V trimmed by 4 bases and J by 3 bases, 5 bases remained unmatched. As DNA, the CDR3 is TGTGCCAGCAGCCCCGGACTAGCGGGAGGTAAAGAGACCCAGTACTTC. Translation: CASSPGLAGGKETQYF.

This clone was recorded once. The chain has TRBV7-8 and TRBJ2-1, with 11 positions matching TRBD1. Germline V gene data show CDR1 as SGHVS and CDR2 as FQNEAQ. CDR3 length equals 14 residues. Trimming took 7 bases from V and 8 from J; bases not matched to a gene: 7. The CDR3 coding sequence is TGTGCCAGCAACACCGGGACAGGGGGAGATGAGCAGTTCTTC. Translated, it gives CASNTGTGGDEQFF.

The chain combines TRBV6-6 with TRBJ1-5; possibly TRBD1 for D (6 bases). The ends were cut back, 5 bases at V and 0 bases at J, with 11 bases in the middle. Per the germline V gene, CDR1 is MNHNY and CDR2 is SVGAGI (reference sequence). The CDR3 is 15 amino acids. CDR3 region: CASSGGQDSNQPQHF. DNA for the CDR3: TGTGCCAGCAGTGGGGGACAAGATAGCAATCAGCCCCAGCATTTT.